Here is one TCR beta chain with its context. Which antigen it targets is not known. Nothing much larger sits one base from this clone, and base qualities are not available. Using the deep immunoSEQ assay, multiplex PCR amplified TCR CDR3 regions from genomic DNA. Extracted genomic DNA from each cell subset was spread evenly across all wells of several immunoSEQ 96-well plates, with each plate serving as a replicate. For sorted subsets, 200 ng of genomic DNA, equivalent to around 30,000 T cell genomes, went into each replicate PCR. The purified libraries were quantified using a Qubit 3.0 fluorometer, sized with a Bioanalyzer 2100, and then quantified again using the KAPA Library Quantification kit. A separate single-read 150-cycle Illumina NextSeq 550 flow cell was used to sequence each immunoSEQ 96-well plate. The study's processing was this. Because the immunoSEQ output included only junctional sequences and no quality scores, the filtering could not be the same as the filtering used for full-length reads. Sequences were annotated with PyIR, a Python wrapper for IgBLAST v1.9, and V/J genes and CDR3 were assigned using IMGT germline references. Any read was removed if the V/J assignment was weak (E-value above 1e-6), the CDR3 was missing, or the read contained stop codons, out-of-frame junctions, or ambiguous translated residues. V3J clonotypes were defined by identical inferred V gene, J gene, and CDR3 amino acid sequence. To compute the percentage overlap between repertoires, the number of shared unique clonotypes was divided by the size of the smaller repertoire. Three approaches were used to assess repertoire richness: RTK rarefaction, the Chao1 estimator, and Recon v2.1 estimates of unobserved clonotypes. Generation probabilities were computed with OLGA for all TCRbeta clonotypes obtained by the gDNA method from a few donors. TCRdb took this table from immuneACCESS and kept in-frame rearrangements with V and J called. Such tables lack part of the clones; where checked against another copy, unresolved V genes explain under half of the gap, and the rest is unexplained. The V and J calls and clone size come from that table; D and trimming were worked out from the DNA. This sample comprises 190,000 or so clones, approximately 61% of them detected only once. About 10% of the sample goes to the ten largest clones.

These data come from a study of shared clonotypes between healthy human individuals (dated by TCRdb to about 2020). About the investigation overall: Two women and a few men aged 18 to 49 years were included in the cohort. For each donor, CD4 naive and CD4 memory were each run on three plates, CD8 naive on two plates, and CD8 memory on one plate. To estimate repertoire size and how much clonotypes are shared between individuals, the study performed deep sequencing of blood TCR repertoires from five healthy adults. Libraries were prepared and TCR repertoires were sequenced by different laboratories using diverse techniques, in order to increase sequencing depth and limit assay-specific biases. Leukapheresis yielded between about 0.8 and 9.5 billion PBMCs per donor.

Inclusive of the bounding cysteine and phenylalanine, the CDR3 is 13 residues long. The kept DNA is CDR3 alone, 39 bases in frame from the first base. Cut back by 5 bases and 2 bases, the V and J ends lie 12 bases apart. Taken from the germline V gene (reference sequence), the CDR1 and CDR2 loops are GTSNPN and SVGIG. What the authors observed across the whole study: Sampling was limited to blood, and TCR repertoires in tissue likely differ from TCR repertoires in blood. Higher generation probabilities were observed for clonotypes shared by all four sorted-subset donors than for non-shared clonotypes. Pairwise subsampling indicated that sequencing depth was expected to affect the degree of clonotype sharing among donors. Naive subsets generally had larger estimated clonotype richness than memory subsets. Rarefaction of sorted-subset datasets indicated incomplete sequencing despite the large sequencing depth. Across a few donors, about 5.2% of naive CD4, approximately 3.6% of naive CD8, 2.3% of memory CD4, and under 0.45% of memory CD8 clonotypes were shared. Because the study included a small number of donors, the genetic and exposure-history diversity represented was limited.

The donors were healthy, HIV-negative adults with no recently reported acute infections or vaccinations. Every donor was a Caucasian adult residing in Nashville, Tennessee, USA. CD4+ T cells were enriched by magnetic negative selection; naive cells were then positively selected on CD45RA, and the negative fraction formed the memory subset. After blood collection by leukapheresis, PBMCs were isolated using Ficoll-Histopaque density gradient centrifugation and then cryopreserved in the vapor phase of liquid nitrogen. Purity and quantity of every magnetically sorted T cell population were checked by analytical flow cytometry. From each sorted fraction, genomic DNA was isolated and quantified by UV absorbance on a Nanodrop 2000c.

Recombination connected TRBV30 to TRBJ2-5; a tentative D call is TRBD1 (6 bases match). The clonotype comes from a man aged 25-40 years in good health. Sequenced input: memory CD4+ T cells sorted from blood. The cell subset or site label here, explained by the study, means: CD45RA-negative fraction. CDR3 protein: CAWAPGVQETQYF. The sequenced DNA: TGTGCCTGGGCCCCAGGGGTTCAAGAGACCCAGTACTTC.